Presented here are 6 T cell receptor beta chains from one specimen sequenced in a study of T cell repertoires in cytomegalovirus infection. Which antigens these TCRs recognize remains unknown. TCRdb used MiXCR to reprocess the reads, holding one entry per CDR3 protein. The sample lists more than 110,000 distinct CDR3 sequences; roughly a third were seen once. The input for sequencing was CD8+ T cells from cultured PBMCs, taken from culture after CMV antigen stimulation. These TCRs come from a human donor in good health (CMV status not recorded). Some clones in this sample may be carry-over from other donors' samples.

The chain couples TRBV6-1 to TRBJ1-2, with D maybe TRBD1 (6 bases). CDR3 length: 14 residues. V was pared by 4 bases and J by 4 bases, with 13 bases between. Germline CDR1 and CDR2: MNHNS and SASEGT. CDR3 residues: CASSARGGSYGYTF. The CDR3 nucleotides read TGTGCCAGCAGTGCCCGAGGGGGGTCCTATGGCTACACCTTC.

In DNA, the CDR3 is TGTGCCAGCAGCTTAGGAGGAGCGGGGGTCGATGAGCAGTTCTTC. This codes for CASSLGGAGVDEQFF. The rearrangement joins TRBV7-4 to TRBJ2-1; TRBD2 agrees at 8 bases. J lost 8 bases, V lost 1 base, and 7 bases had no gene match. Germline V CDR1 and CDR2: SGHVT, SQSDAQ. This CDR3 has 15 residues.

CDR3 coding DNA: TGTGCCAGCAGTTACAGCGCTGACAGGGGGAACTACGAGCAGTACTTC. Its protein is CASSYSADRGNYEQYF. This chain connects TRBV12-3 or TRBV12-4 to TRBJ2-7, with TRBD1 identical over 9 bases. Germline trimming cut 4 bases from V and 3 bases from J; bases unmatched to any gene: 10. This CDR3 spans 16 amino acids.

The chain is built from TRBV7-2 and TRBJ2-3; 12 bases map to TRBD2. The ends lost 5 bases at V and 4 bases at J; junction bases unmatched: 10. The germline V gene encodes CDR1 SGHTA and CDR2 FQGNSA. The CDR3 is 17 residues long. The CDR3 reads CASSPRTSGVEADTQYF. CDR3 sequence (DNA): TGTGCCAGCAGCCCGCGGACTAGCGGGGTCGAGGCAGATACGCAGTATTTT.

With respect to this clonotype: An end of the junction differs from the germline gene, which may be a read error. This rearrangement joins TRBV7-4 to TRBJ1-2; 8 positions match TRBD1. Germline-derived CDR1 and CDR2 are SGHVT and SQSDAQ. The CDR3 contains 15 residues. In DNA form, the CDR3 reads TGTGTCAGCAGCCCGAGGACAGGGCATGCCCGAGGCTACACCTTC. This sequence encodes CVSSPRTGHARGYTF.

In its sample, this clonotype was seen a few times. V and J are TRBV19 and TRBJ1-2; D ambiguous. The ends were cut back, 5 bases at V and 2 bases at J, with 12 bases in the middle. CDR1 is LNHDA, CDR2 SQIVND, per germline (reference sequence). This CDR3 is built from 14 residues. The CDR3 protein is CASSSHETNYGYTF. The CDR3 DNA follows: TGTGCCAGTAGTTCTCATGAGACCAACTATGGCTACACCTTC.